This entry is about one T cell receptor beta chain. Antigen: not known. This entry is derived from a study of monozygotic twins with inflammatory bowel disease. Regarding the study as a whole: With inverse Simpson as the measure, TCRbeta diversity was lower in IBD patients than in healthy co-twins. Added variability in patient repertoires may stem from differing immunosuppressive treatments.

The CDR3 is 14 amino acids. Germline V CDR1 and CDR2: SGHRS, YFSETQ. Eight cDNA synthesis reactions were run for every sample. The UMIs carried a 6-nucleotide sample barcode, and they were added by template switching. TCRdb reanalyzed the 5' RACE reads, giving one entry per CDR3 protein sequence and no DNA. The table lists around 190,000 distinct CDR3 sequences. The TCR was taken from a human donor with ulcerative colitis or Crohn's disease, or a healthy co-twin of an affected twin (not recorded which). Sequenced: blood. The V and J genes are TRBV5-1 and TRBJ2-7. The CDR3 sequence: CASSPGVGFYEQYF. The full variable domain, completed using reference TRBV5-1 and TRBJ2-7, is KAGVTQTPRYLIKTRGQQVTLSCSPISGHRSVSWYQQTPGQGLQFLFEYFSETQRNKGNFPGRFSGRQFSNSRSEMNVSTLELGDSALYLCASSPGVGFYEQYFGPGTRLTVT.